This T cell receptor beta chain was sequenced for a study of blood T cell repertoires in COVID-19. Clones were sequenced by immunoSEQ multiplex PCR, and TCRdb holds only the in-frame ones, with some missing. This sample has 300,000 or so clones; roughly 87% occur once, and the top ten carry roughly 1%. Adults between about 18 and 95 years of age took part from about two dozen US areas. The sample consisted of PBMCs or T cells enriched from blood (not recorded which). The receptor's source is a woman aged 30 to 39 who had recovered from COVID-19.

The CDR3 reads CASRVRTGSDYGYTF. The CDR3 nucleotides are TGTGCCAGCAGGGTTCGGACAGGGTCGGACTATGGCTACACCTTC. V and J are TRBV6-5 and TRBJ1-2, with 8 positions matching TRBD1. Germline loops: CDR1 MNHEY, CDR2 SVGAGI. This CDR3 is built from 15 residues. The J segment lost 3 bases and the V segment lost 6 bases, leaving 9 bases of the junction unmatched.